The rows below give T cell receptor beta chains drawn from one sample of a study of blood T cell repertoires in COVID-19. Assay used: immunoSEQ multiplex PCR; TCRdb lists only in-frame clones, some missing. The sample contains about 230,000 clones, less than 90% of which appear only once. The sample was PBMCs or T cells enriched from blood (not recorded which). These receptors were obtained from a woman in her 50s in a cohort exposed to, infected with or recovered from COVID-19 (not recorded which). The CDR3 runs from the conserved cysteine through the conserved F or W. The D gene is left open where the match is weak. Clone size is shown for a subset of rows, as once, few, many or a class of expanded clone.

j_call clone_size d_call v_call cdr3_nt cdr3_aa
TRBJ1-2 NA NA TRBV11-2 TGTGCCAGCAGCACAACAATTTATGGCTACACCTTC CASSTTIYGYTF
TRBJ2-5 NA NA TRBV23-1 TGCGCCAGCAGTCAATCTGGCCAGGCACCGTACCAAGAGACCCAGTACTTC CASSQSGQAPYQETQYF
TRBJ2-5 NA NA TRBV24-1 TGTGCCACCAGTGATTCCGGCAGGGGTCAAGAGACCCAGTACTTC CATSDSGRGQETQYF
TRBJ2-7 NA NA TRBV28 TGTGCCAGCATGGAGGGATTCCCCTACGAGCAGTACTTC CASMEGFPYEQYF
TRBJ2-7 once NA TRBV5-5 TGTGCCAGTGCCAAAGCCGGGACACGACGTAGCTCCTACGAGCAGTACTTC CASAKAGTRRSSYEQYF
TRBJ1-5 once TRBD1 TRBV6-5 TGTGCCAGCAGTTACTTACCGGGACAGGGGTTACAGCCCCAGCATTTT CASSYLPGQGLQPQHF
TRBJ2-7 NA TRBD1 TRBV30 TGTGCCCCTAAGGGGGCGATTAACCTCTCCTACGAGCAGTACTTC CAPKGAINLSYEQYF
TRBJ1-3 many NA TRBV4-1 TGCGCCAGCAGCTCACTCACAGGTGAAAACACCATATATTTT CASSSLTGENTIYF
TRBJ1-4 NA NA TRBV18 TGTGCCAGCTCACCACGGACAACCGCAACTAATGAAAAACTGTTTTTT CASSPRTTATNEKLFF
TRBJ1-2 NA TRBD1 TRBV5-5 TGTGCCAGCAGCCGCTCGACAGGGGAAGGCTACACCTTC CASSRSTGEGYTF
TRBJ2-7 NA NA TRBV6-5 TGTGCCAGCAGTTTAGCGACAGGAGCCTACGAGCAGTACTTC CASSLATGAYEQYF
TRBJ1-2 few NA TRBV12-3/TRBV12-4 TGTGCCAGCAGCCGCGCCCGGGAGGCTGGCTACACCTTC CASSRAREAGYTF
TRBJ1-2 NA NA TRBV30 TGTGCCTGGAGTGATGACACTGCTAACTATGGCTACACCTTC CAWSDDTANYGYTF
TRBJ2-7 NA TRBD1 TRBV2 TGTGCCAGCCACCGGGACAGGGATCCATCCGAGCAGTACTTC CASHRDRDPSEQYF
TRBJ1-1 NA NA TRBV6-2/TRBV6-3 TGTGCCAGCAGTTCCGACACTGAAGCTTTCTTT CASSSDTEAFF
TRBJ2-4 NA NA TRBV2 TGTGCCAGCAGTGCCGCTAGCACGAACATTCAGTACTTC CASSAASTNIQYF
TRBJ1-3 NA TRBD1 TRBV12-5 TGTGCTAGTGGTACGTGGACAGGGCTAGCTGGAAACACCATATATTTT CASGTWTGLAGNTIYF
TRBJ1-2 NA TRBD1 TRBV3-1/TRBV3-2 TGTGCCAGCAGCCATTCTGACAGGGACTATGGCTACACCTTC CASSHSDRDYGYTF
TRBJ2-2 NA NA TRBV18 TGTGCCAGCTCACCAACAGGGATAACCGGGGAGCTGTTTTTT CASSPTGITGELFF
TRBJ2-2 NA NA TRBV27 TGTGCCAGCAGTCCTTCGGGGGGCAGCACCGGGGAGCTGTTTTTT CASSPSGGSTGELFF
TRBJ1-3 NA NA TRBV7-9 TGTGCCAGCAGTTCCTCGGGTCCTGGAAACACCATATATTTT CASSSSGPGNTIYF
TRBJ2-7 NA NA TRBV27 TGTGCCAGCAGTTCCTACCGGGAGCAGTACTTC CASSSYREQYF
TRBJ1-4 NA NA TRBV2 TGTGCCAGCAGTGACTTCGGGGGTGCTAATGAAAAACTGTTTTTT CASSDFGGANEKLFF
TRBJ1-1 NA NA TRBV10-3 TGTGCCATCAGTGAGTCCTCGGTGAACACTGAAGCTTTCTTT CAISESSVNTEAFF
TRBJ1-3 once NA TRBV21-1 TGTGCCAGCAGCAAAGGATCCGGAGACCGACGGCGAAACACCATATATTTT CASSKGSGDRRRNTIYF
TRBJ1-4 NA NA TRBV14 TGTGCCAGCAGCCGGGGCAATAATGAAAAACTGTTTTTT CASSRGNNEKLFF
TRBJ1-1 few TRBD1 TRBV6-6 TGTGCCAGCAGTAATCCGGGACAGGGCGACACTGAAGCTTTCTTT CASSNPGQGDTEAFF
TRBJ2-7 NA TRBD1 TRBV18 TGTGCCAGCTCATACTTCGGGACAGGGCCGTCCGATGAGCAGTACTTC CASSYFGTGPSDEQYF
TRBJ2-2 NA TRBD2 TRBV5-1 TGCGCCAGCAGCTTGTTGAGCGGGGGGACGAACACCGGGGAGCTGTTTTTT CASSLLSGGTNTGELFF
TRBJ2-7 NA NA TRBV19 TGTGCCAGTAGCCCCGACAGCTACGAGCAGTACTTC CASSPDSYEQYF
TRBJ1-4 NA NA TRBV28 TGTGCCAGCAGACTAGGTTTGGGAGGAGAAAAACTGTTTTTT CASRLGLGGEKLFF
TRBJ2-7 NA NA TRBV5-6 TGTGCCAGCAGCCTGAGCCCCGCCGCCTTCCTATCCTACGAGCAGTACTTC CASSLSPAAFLSYEQYF
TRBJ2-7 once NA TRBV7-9 TGTGCCAGCCAGGGCTCCTACGAGCAGTACTTC CASQGSYEQYF
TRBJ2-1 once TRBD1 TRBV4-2 TGTGCCAGCAGCCAAAAGGGGGCGTCTGAGCAGTTCTTC CASSQKGASEQFF
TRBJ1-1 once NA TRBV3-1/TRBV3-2 TGTGCCAGCAGCCAAAGACCTCCGGGGGGGAAGAACACTGAAGCTTTCTTT CASSQRPPGGKNTEAFF
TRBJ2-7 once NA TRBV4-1 TGCGCCAGCAGCCACTCAGGGCAGGGTTTCAGGGAGCAGTACTTC CASSHSGQGFREQYF
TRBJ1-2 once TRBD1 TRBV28 TGTGCCAGCAGTAGGACGAGGACAGGGGTCTATGGCTACACCTTC CASSRTRTGVYGYTF
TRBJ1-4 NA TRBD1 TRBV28 TGTGCCAGCAGTCCGCCAAACAGGGGAAGGGAAAAACTGTTTTTT CASSPPNRGREKLFF
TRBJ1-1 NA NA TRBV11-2 TGTGCCAGCAACCCCTCGAGGGGGGCTTTCTTT CASNPSRGAFF
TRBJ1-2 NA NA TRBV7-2 TGTGCCAGCAGCTTGACTTACGGGAACAACTATGGCTACACCTTC CASSLTYGNNYGYTF
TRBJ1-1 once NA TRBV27 TGTGCCAGCAGTTTAGACTTGGGAGGGGCCCTAAGCAACGCTTTCTTT CASSLDLGGALSNAFF
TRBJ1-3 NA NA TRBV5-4 TGTGCCAGCAGCCGCGATTTAGGAAACACCATATATTTT CASSRDLGNTIYF
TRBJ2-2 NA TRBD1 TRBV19 TGTGCCAGTAGTGTGGGACAGGGGGCGACCGGGGAGCTGTTTTTT CASSVGQGATGELFF
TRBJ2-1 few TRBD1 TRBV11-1 TGTGCCAGCAACCCGGGACAGGGATACGAGCAGTTCTTC CASNPGQGYEQFF
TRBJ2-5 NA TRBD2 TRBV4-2 TGTGCCAGCAGCCAAGATTCGCGGACTAGCGGGGACCAAGAGACCCAGTACTTC CASSQDSRTSGDQETQYF
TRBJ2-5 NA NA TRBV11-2 TGTGCCAGCAGCTTTCTCCACGCCGGGTCCCTCGGGGGAGAGACCCAGTACTTC CASSFLHAGSLGGETQYF